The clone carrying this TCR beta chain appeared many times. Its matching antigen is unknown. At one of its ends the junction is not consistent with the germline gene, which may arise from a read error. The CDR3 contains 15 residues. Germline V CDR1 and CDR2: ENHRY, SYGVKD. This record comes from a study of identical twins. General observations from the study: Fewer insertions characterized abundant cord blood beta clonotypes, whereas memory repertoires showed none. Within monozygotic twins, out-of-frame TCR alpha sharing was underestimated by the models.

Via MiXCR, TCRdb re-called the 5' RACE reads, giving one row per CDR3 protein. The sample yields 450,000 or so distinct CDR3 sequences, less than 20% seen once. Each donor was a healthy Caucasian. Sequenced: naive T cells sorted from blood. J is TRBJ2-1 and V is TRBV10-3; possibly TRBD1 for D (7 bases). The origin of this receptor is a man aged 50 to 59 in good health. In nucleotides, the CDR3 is TGTGCCATCAAACCGACTCCGGAGGGGACAGCGTACTTGGTCTTC. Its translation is CAIKPTPEGTAYLVF.